This T cell receptor (beta chain) was found in a study of metastatic and nonmetastatic thyroid tumors. Looking at the study overall: Blood and tumor or nodule tissue repertoires from malignant and benign thyroid patients were compared.

This clone was detected many times. What it binds is not known. Original handling: To classify distant metastasis in papillary thyroid cancer, a model was built from CDR3 differences across clinicopathological groups. TCRdb used MiXCR to call clones anew from the PCR reads. The V and J calls and clone size are TCRdb's, not the authors'. This sample carries some 10,000 clones, roughly 9.7% of them seen once, and the ten largest clones take 7.5% to 8%. The CDR3 runs 16 residues. Germline lookup yields CDR1 LNHDA and CDR2 SQIVND (reference sequence). V lost 4 bases and J lost 4, with 17 bases in between. Study-wide results and limits: For both blood and tumor, malignant thyroid tumors reportedly showed significantly higher TCR beta diversity than benign nodules did.

Prior to thyroid surgery, none of the patients had received any treatment. The chain links TRBV19 to TRBJ1-5; D is unclear. The sequence came from a female donor with papillary thyroid cancer or a benign thyroid nodule (not recorded which). Some clones in this sample may be carry-over from other donors' samples. Sequenced sample: tumor tissue. CDR3 region: CASSRFRRETNQPQHF. The DNA of the CDR3 is TGTGCCAGTAGTAGATTTAGACGGGAGACTAATCAGCCCCAGCATTTT.